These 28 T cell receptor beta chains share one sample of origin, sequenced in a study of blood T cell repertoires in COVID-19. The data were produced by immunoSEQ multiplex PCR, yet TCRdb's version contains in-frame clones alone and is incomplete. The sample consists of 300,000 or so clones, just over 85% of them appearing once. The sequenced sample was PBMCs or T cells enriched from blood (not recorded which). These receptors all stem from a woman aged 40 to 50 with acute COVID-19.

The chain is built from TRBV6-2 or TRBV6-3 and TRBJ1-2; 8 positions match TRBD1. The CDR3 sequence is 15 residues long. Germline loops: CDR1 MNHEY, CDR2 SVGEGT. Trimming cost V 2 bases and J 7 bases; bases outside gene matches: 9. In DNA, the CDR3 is TGTGCCAGCAGTTACACGGACAGGGCCAACGGTGGCTACACCTTC. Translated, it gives CASSYTDRANGGYTF.

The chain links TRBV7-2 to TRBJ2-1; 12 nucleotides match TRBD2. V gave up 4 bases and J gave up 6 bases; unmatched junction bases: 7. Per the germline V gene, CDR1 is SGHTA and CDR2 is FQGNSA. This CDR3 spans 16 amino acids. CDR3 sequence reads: CASSSTTSGGFNEQFF. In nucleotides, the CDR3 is TGTGCCAGCAGCTCGACTACTAGCGGGGGGTTCAATGAGCAGTTCTTC.

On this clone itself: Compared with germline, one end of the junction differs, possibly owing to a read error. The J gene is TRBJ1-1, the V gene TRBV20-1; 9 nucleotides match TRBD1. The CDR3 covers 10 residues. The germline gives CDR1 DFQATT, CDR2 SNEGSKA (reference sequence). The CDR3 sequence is CSAWTGAHIF. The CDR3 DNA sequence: TGCAGTGCTTGGACAGGGGCCCACATCTTT.

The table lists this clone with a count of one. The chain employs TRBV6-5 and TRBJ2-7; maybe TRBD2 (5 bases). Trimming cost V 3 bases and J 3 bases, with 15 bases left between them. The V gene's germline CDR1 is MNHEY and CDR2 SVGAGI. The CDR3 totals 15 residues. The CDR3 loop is CASSYSGTDHYEQYF. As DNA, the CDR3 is TGTGCCAGCAGTTATTCGGGAACCGACCACTACGAGCAGTACTTC.

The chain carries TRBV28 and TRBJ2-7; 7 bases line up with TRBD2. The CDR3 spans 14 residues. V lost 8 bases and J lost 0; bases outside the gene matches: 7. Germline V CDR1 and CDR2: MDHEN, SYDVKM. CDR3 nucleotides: TGTGCCAGCTCGAAGGGACTAATCTCCTACGAGCAGTACTTC. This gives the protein CASSKGLISYEQYF.

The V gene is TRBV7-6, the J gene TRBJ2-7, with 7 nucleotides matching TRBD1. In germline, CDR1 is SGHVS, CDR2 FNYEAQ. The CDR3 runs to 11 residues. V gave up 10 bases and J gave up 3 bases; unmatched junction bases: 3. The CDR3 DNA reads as TGTGCCACCCGACAGGGCTACGAGCAGTACTTC. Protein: CATRQGYEQYF.

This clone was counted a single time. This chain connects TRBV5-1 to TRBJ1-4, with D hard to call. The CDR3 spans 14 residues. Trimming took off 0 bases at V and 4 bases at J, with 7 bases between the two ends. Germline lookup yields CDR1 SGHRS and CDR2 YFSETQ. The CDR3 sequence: CASSLDIGNEKLFF. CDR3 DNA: TGCGCCAGCAGCTTGGACATTGGTAATGAAAAACTGTTTTTT.

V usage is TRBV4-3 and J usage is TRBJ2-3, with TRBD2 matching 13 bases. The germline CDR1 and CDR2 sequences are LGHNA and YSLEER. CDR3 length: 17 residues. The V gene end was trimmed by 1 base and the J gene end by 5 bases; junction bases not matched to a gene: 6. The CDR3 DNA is TGCGCCAGCAGCCAAGGGACCGGGACTAGCGGGGTAGATACGCAGTATTTT. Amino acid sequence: CASSQGTGTSGVDTQYF.

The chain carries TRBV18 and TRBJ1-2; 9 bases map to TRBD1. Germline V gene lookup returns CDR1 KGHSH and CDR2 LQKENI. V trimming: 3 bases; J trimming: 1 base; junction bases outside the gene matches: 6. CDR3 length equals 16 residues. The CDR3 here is CASSPNDRGDNYGYTF. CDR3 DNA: TGTGCCAGCTCACCTAACGACAGGGGGGATAACTATGGCTACACCTTC. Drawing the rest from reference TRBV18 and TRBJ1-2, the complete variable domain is NAGVMQNPRHLVRRRGQEARLRCSPMKGHSHVYWYRQLPEEGLKFMVYLQKENIIDESGMPKERFSAEFPKEGPSILRIQQVVRGDSAAYFCASSPNDRGDNYGYTFGSGTRLTVV.

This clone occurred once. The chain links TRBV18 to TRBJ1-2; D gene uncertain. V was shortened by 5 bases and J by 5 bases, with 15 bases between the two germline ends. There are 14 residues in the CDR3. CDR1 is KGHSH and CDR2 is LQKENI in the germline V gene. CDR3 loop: CASSLSEVRYGYTF. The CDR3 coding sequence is TGTGCCAGCTCATTATCGGAGGTTCGTTATGGCTACACCTTC.

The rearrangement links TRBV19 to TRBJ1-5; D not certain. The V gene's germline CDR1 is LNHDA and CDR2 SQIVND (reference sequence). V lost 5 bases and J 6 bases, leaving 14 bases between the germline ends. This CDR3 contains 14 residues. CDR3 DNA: TGTGCCAGTAGTCCGCAGAACGGGTTTCAGCCCCAGCATTTT. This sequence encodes CASSPQNGFQPQHF.

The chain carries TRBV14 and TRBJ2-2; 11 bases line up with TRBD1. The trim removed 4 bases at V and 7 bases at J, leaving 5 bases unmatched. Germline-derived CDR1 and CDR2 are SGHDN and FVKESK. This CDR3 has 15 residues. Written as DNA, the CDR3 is TGTGCCAGCAGCCCCTTGGGGACAGGGGGCGGGGAGCTGTTTTTT. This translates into CASSPLGTGGGELFF.

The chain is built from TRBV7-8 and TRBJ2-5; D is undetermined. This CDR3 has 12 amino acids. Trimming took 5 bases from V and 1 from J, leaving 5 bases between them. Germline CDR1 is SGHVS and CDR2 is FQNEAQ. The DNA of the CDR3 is TGTGCCAGCAGCCCTAGCCAAGAGACCCAGTACTTC. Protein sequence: CASSPSQETQYF.

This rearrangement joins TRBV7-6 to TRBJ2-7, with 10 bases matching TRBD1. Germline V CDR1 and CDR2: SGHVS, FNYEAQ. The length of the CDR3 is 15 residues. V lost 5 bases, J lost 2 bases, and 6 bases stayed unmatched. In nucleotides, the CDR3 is TGTGCCAGCAGCGCTCCCGGGACAGGGGCCTACGAGCAGTACTTC. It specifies CASSAPGTGAYEQYF.

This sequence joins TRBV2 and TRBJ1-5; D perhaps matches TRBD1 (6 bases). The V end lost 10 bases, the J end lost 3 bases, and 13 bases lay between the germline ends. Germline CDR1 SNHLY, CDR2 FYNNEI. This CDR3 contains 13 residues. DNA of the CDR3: TGTGCCATCGATCAGGGGACCAATCAGCCCCAGCATTTT. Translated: CAIDQGTNQPQHF. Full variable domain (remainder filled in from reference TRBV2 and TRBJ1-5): EPEVTQTPSHQVTQMGQEVILRCVPISNHLYFYWYRQILGQKVEFLVSFYNNEISEKSEIFDDQFSVERPDGSNFTLKIRSTKLEDSAMYFCAIDQGTNQPQHFGDGTRLSIL.

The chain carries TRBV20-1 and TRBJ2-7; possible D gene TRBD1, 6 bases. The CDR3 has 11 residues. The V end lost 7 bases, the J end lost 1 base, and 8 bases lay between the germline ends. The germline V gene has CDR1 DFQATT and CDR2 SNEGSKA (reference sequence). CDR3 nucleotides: TGCAGTGGACAGGAGTCCTACGAGCAGTACTTC. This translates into CSGQESYEQYF.

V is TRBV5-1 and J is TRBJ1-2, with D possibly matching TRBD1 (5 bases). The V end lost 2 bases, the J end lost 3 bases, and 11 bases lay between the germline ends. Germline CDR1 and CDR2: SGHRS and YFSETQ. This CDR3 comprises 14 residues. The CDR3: CASSFGQGDYGYTF. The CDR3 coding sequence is TGCGCCAGCAGCTTTGGTCAGGGTGACTATGGCTACACCTTC.

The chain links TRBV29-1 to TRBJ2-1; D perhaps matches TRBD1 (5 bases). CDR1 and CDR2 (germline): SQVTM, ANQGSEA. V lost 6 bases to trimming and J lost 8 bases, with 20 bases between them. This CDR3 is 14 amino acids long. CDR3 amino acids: CSVQKGLGHYEQFF. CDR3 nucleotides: TGCAGCGTCCAAAAGGGGCTAGGGCACTATGAGCAGTTCTTC.

CDR3 region: CASSLYPATSGNTMNTGELFF. CDR3 DNA: TGTGCCAGCAGCTTATACCCTGCGACTAGCGGGAACACTATGAACACCGGGGAGCTGTTTTTT. The genes are TRBV7-3 and TRBJ2-2, with TRBD2 identical over 11 bases. This CDR3 has 21 amino acids. Germline CDR1 and CDR2: SGHTA and FQGTGA. The ends lost 2 bases at V and 1 base at J; junction bases unmatched: 15.

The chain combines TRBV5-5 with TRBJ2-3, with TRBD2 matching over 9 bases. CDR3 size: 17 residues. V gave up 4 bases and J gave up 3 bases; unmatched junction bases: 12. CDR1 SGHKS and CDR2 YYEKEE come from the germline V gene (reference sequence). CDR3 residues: CASSPRLAGRQTDTQYF. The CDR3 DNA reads TGTGCCAGCAGCCCCAGGCTAGCGGGGCGTCAGACAGATACGCAGTATTTT.

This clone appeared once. In DNA form, the CDR3 reads TGTGCCAGCAGCCTCGGGACAGAAAGAGGTCAGCCCCAGCATTTT. The encoded protein is CASSLGTERGQPQHF. The chain is built from TRBV3-1 (or the pseudogene TRBV3-2) and TRBJ1-5, with 7 bases identical to TRBD1. Germline lookup yields CDR1 LGHDT and CDR2 YNNKEL (reference sequence). V lost 4 bases, J lost 6 bases, and 9 bases stayed unmatched. This CDR3 is 15 amino acids long.

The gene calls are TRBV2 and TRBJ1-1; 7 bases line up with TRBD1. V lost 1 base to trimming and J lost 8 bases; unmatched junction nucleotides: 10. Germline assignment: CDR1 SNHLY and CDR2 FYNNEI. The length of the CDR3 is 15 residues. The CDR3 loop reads CASSEDRGVLAEAFF. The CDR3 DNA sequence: TGTGCCAGCAGTGAAGACAGGGGCGTGCTGGCCGAAGCTTTCTTT.

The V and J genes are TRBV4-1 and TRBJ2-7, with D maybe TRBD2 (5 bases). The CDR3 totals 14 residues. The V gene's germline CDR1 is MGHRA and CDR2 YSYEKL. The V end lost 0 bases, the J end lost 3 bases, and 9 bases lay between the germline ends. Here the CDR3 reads CASSQENRDYEQYF. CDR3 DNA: TGCGCCAGCAGCCAAGAAAATCGGGACTACGAGCAGTACTTC.

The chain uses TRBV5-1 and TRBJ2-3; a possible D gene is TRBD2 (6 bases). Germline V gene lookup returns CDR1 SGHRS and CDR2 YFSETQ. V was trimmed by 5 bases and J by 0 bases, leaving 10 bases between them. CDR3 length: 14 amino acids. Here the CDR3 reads CASSSGTSTDTQYF. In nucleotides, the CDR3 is TGCGCCAGCAGTTCCGGGACTAGCACAGATACGCAGTATTTT.

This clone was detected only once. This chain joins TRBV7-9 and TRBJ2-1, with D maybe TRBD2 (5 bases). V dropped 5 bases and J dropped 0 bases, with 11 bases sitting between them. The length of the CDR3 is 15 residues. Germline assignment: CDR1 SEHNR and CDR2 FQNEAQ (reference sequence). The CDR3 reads CASSPGLLSYNEQFF. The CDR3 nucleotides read TGTGCCAGCAGCCCAGGACTGCTCTCCTACAATGAGCAGTTCTTC. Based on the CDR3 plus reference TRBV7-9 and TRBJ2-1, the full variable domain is DTGVSQNPRHKITKRGQNVTFRCDPISEHNRLYWYRQTLGQGPEFLTYFQNEAQLEKSRLLSDRFSAERPKGSFSTLEIQRTEQGDSAMYLCASSPGLLSYNEQFFGPGTRLTVL.

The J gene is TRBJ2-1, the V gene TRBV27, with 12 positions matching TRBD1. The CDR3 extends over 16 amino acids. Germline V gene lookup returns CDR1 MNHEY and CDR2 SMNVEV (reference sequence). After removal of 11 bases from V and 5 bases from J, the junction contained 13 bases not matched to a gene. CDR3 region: CAGGLWGQGAHNEQFF. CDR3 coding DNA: TGTGCCGGGGGACTTTGGGGACAGGGGGCCCACAATGAGCAGTTCTTC.

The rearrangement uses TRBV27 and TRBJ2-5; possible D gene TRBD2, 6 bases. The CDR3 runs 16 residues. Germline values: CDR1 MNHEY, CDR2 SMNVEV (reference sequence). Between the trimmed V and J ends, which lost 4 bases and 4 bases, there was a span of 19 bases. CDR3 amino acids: CASSSPGRRRGETQYF. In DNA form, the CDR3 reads TGTGCCAGCAGTTCCCCCGGGCGAAGGCGGGGAGAGACCCAGTACTTC.

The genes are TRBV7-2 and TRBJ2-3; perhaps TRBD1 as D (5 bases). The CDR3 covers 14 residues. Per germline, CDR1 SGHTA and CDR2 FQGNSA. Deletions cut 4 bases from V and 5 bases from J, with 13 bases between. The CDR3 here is CASSSAGSGDTQYF. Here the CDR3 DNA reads TGTGCCAGCAGCTCCGCAGGGTCGGGAGATACGCAGTATTTT.